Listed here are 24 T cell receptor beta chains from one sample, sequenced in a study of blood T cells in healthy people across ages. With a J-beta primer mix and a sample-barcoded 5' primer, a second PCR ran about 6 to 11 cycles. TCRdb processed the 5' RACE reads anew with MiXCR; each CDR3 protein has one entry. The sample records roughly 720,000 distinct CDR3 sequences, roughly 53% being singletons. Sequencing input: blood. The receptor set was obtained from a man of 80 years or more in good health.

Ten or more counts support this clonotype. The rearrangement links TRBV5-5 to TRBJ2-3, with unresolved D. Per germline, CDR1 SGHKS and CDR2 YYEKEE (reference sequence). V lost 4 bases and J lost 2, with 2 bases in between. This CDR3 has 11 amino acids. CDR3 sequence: CASSHTDTQYF. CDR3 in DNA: TGTGCCAGCAGCCACACAGATACGCAGTATTTT.

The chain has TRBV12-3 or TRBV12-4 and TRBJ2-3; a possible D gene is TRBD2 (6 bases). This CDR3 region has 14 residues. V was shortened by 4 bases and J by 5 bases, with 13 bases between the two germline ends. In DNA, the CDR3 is TGTGCCAGCAGTTGTGGGGGGAGCGGAGATACGCAGTATTTT. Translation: CASSCGGSGDTQYF.

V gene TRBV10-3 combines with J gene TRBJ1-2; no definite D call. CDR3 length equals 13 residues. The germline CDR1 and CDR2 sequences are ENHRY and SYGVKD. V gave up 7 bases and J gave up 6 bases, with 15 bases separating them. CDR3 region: CAIIGRQRDGYTF. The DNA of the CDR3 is TGTGCCATCATAGGTAGGCAGCGGGATGGCTACACCTTC.

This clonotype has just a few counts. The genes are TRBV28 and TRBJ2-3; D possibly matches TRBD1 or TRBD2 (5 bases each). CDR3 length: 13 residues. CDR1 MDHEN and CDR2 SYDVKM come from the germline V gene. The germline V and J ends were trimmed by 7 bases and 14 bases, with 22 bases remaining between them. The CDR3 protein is CASTIQGDGVAYF. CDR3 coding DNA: TGTGCCAGCACCATCCAAGGGGACGGAGTCGCGTATTTT.

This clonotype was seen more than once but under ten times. The CDR3 reads CASGRERNTDTQYF. The DNA of the CDR3 is TGTGCCAGCGGGCGGGAGAGGAACACAGATACGCAGTATTTT. This chain uses TRBV6-5 with TRBJ2-3; 7 bases line up with TRBD2. Per the germline V gene, CDR1 is MNHEY and CDR2 is SVGAGI. After removal of 8 bases from V and 2 bases from J, the junction contained 7 bases not matched to a gene. The CDR3 is 14 residues long.

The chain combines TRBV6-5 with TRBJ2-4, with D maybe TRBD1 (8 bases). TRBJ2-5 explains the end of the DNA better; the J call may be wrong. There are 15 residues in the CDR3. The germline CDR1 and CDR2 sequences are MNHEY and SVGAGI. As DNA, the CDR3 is TGTGCCAGCAGTTACTCGAACAGGGGGGGAGAGACCCAGTACTTC. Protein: CASSYSNRGGETQYF.

The CDR3 sequence is CASSFIIGTEAFF. The CDR3 DNA is TGTGCCAGCAGTTTTATAATAGGCACTGAAGCTTTCTTT. The V gene is TRBV27, the J gene TRBJ1-1, with unresolved D. Germline CDR1 reads MNHEY; CDR2 reads SMNVEV (reference sequence). The CDR3 has 13 residues. V lost 3 bases and J 4 bases, leaving 9 bases between the germline ends.

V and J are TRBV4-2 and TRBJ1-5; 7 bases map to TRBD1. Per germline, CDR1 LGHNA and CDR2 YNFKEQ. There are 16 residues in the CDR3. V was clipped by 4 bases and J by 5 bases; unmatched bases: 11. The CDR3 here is CASSRGAGGGDQPQHF. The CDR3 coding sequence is TGTGCCAGCAGCCGGGGGGCAGGGGGTGGGGATCAGCCCCAGCATTTT.

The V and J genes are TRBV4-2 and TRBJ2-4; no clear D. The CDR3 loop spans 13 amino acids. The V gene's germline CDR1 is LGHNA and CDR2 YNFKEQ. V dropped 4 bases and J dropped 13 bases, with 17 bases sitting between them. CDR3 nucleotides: TGTGCCAGCAGCCCCCCGGCAACCTACGGGCAGTACTTC. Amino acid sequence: CASSPPATYGQYF.

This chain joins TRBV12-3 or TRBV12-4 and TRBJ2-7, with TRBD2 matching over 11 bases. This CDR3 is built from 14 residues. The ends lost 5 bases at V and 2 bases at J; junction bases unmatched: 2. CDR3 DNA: TGTGCCAGCAGTGAGACTAGCGGGACCTACGAGCAGTACTTC. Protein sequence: CASSETSGTYEQYF.

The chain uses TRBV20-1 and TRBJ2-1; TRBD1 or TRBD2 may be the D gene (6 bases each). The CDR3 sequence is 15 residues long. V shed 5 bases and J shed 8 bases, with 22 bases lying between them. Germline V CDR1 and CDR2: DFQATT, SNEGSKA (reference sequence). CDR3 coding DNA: TGCAGTGCTCCTCCGGGGCCGGAGGGGGTCGATGAGCAGTTCTTC. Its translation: CSAPPGPEGVDEQFF.

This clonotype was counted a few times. CDR3 loop: CASSSGQATDTQYF. DNA of the CDR3: TGTGCCAGCAGCTCCGGACAGGCCACAGATACGCAGTATTTT. The chain is built from TRBV7-9 and TRBJ2-3; 7 nucleotides agree with TRBD1. Per the germline V gene, CDR1 is SEHNR and CDR2 is FQNEAQ (reference sequence). The CDR3 contains 14 residues. Losses at the gene ends were 4 bases for V and 2 bases for J; bases not matched to a gene: 3.

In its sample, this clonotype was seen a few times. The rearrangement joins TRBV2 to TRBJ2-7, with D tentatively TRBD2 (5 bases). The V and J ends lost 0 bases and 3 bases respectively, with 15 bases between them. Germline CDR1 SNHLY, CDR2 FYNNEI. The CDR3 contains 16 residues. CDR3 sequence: CASSEARVKASYEQYF. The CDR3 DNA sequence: TGTGCCAGCAGTGAAGCGAGGGTTAAGGCCAGCTACGAGCAGTACTTC. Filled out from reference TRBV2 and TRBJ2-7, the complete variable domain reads EPEVTQTPSHQVTQMGQEVILRCVPISNHLYFYWYRQILGQKVEFLVSFYNNEISEKSEIFDDQFSVERPDGSNFTLKIRSTKLEDSAMYFCASSEARVKASYEQYFGPGTRLTVT.

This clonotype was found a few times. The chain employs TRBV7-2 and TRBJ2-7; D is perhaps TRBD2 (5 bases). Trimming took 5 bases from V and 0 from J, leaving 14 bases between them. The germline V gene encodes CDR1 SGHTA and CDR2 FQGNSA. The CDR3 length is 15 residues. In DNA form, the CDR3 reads TGTGCCAGCAGCCGTCGCGGGCGGAGCTCCTACGAGCAGTACTTC. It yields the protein CASSRRGRSSYEQYF.

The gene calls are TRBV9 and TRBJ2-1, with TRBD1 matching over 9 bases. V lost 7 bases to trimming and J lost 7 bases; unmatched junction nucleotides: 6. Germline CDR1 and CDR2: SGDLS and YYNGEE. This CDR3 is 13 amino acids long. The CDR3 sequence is CASGQGLGNEQFF. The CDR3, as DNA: TGTGCCAGCGGACAGGGGTTAGGGAATGAGCAGTTCTTC.

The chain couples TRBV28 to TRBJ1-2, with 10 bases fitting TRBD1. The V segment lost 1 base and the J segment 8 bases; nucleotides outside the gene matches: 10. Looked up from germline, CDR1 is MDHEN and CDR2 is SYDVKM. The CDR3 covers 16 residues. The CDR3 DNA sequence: TGTGCCAGCAGTTTATCGCTGGGACAGGGGATTGCCGGCTACACCTTC. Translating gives CASSLSLGQGIAGYTF.

The CDR3 nucleotides are TGTGCCAGCAGCCCCAGACTAGCGGGAGCTGGGGCCAACGTCCTGACTTTC. Protein: CASSPRLAGAGANVLTF. The rearrangement uses TRBV7-2 and TRBJ2-6, with 12 bases aligning to TRBD2. CDR1 is SGHTA, CDR2 FQGNSA, per germline. The CDR3 loop spans 17 amino acids. V lost 5 bases to trimming and J lost 2 bases; unmatched junction nucleotides: 4. The whole variable domain, remainder taken from reference TRBV7-2 and TRBJ2-6, is GAGVSQSPSNKVTEKGKDVELRCDPISGHTALYWYRQSLGQGLEFLIYFQGNSAPDKSGLPSDRFSAERTGGSVSTLTIQRTQQEDSAVYLCASSPRLAGAGANVLTFGAGSRLTVL.

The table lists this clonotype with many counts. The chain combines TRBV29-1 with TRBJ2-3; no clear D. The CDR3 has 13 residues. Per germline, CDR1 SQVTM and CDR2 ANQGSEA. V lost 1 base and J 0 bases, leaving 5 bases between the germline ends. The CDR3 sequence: CSVEAPSTDTQYF. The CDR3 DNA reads TGCAGCGTTGAAGCCCCGAGCACAGATACGCAGTATTTT.

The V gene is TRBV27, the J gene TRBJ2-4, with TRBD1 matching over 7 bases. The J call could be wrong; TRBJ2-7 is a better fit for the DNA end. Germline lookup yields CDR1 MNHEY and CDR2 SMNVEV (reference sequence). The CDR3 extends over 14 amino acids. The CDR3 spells CASSNEITGDEQYF. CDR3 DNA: TGTGCCAGCAGTAATGAGATCACAGGGGACGAGCAGTACTTC.

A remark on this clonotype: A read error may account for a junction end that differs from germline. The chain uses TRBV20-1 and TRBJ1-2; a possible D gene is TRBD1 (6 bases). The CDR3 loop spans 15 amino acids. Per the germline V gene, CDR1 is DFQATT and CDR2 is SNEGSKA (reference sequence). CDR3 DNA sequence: TGCAGTGCTCGAGAGGTGGGGGGGCGTCACTATGGCTACACCTTC. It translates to CSAREVGGRHYGYTF.

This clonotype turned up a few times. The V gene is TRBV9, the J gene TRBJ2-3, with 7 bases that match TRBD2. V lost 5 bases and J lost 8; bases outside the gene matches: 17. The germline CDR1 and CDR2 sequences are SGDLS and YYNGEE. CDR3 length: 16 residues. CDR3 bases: TGTGCCAGCAGTCCAATCCTGCGGGAGCCTCCGGGTACGCAGTATTTT. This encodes CASSPILREPPGTQYF.

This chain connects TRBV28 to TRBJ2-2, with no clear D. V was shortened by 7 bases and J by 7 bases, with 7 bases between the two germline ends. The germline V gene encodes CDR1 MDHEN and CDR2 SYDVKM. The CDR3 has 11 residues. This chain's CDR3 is CASIQGGELFF. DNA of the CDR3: TGTGCCAGCATTCAAGGCGGGGAGCTGTTTTTT. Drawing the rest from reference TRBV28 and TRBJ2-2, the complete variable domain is DVKVTQSSRYLVKRTGEKVFLECVQDMDHENMFWYRQDPGLGLRLIYFSYDVKMKEKGDIPEGYSVSREKKERFSLILESASTNQTSMYLCASIQGGELFFGEGSRLTVL.

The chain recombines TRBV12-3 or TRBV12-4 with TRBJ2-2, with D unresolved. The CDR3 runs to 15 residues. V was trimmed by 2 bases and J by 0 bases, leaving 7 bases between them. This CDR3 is CASSLKIPNTGELFF. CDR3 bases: TGTGCCAGCAGTTTAAAGATACCGAACACCGGGGAGCTGTTTTTT.

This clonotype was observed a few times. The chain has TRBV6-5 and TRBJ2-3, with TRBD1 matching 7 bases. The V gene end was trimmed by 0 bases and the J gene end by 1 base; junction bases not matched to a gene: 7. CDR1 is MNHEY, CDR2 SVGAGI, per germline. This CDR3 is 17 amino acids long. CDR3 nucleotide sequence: TGTGCCAGCAGTTACTCCGTCGACAGGGTCGGCACAGATACGCAGTATTTT. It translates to CASSYSVDRVGTDTQYF.